This T cell receptor (beta chain) emerged from a study of PD-L1 blockade in urothelial cancer. Study details: Most patients, about 85% of the roughly 30, were males with bladder-origin cancer. Typically, measured as a median, blood samples had roughly 140,000 T cells. Blood was subjected to analysis at 3 weeks (second dose) and 6 weeks following treatment start.

About this clone itself: The antigen is not known.

Time point of the sample: peripheral blood 6 weeks after treatment start. Study results and limitations: Pretreatment peripheral blood TCR clonality that fell below the median predicted better survival among the patients studied.

The assay was immunoSEQ multiplex PCR, and TCRdb's table has in-frame clones only and misses some. This table holds about 120,000 clones, approximately 90% found once. The sample was PBMCs, taken around atezolizumab (anti-PD-L1) treatment. This receptor was taken from a man aged 55-75 years with urothelial cancer.

In nucleotides, the CDR3 is TGTGCCAGCAGCCCCCCCGGGACTGAAGAGACCCAGTACTTC. Protein sequence: CASSPPGTEETQYF. The V gene is TRBV7-2, the J gene TRBJ2-5, with D possibly TRBD2 on 6 matching bases. CDR3 length: 14 amino acids. CDR1 is SGHTA and CDR2 is FQGNSA in the germline V gene. The V end lost 5 bases, the J end lost 3 bases, and 13 bases lay between the germline ends.